Below, one TCR beta chain is given with its context. The data were produced by immunoSEQ multiplex PCR, yet TCRdb's version contains in-frame clones alone and is incomplete. The table shows tens of thousands of clones, with over 65% occurring only once. The record originates from a study of blood T cell repertoires in COVID-19. The CDR3 is made up of 15 amino acids. CDR1 and CDR2 (germline): SNHLY, FYNNEI. The V end lost 8 bases, the J end lost 2 bases, and 15 bases lay between the germline ends. The sequenced material came from peripheral blood. The chain links TRBV2 to TRBJ1-4, with D maybe TRBD1 (6 bases). The clonotype originates from a woman aged 60-75 years with acute or convalescent COVID-19. CDR3 in amino acids: CASDLAGVTNEKLFF. In DNA, the CDR3 is TGTGCCAGCGACCTAGCAGGGGTTACTAATGAAAAACTGTTTTTT.